The clone carrying this T cell receptor beta chain was observed many times. Its antigen is not known. Time point described: newly diagnosed GD, antithyroid drugs for less than 3 months. From PBMCs, RNA was extracted and then used to make the TCR library. The data were taken from a study of regulatory T cells in long-lasting Graves disease. With 5 bases removed from V and 2 bases from J, the gap between germline ends came to 21 bases. The V gene's germline CDR1 is MNHNS and CDR2 SASEGT. The CDR3 covers 17 residues. Study-level results: Among persistent patients, a larger number of public clonotypes were shared (roughly 2,900) than among newly diagnosed patients (about 970).

Library construction for TCR beta used iRepertoire HTBI primers and Arm-PCR of CDR3 regions. TCRdb reprocessed the multiplex PCR reads with MiXCR, giving one entry per CDR3 protein. The data contain just over 600,000 distinct CDR3 sequences, 15% to 20% of them singletons. This sample also appeared in a second study, on T cells in Graves' hyperthyroidism and ophthalmopathy. Turning to that study: An initial round of RT-PCR targeting the TCR CDR3 relied on the HTBI primer set. In the blood, most expanded thyroid clonotypes above 0.001 appeared as well.

This clonotype was sampled from a woman aged 25 to 39 with Graves disease. The chain links TRBV6-1 to TRBJ1-2; D not resolved. The material sequenced was peripheral blood mononuclear cells (PBMCs), taken at new diagnosis, from a patient treated with antithyroid drugs. The DNA of the CDR3 is TGTGCCAGCAGTCAACGATACCGAGCAGGTTTGAACTATGGCTACACCTTC. It codes for CASSQRYRAGLNYGYTF.